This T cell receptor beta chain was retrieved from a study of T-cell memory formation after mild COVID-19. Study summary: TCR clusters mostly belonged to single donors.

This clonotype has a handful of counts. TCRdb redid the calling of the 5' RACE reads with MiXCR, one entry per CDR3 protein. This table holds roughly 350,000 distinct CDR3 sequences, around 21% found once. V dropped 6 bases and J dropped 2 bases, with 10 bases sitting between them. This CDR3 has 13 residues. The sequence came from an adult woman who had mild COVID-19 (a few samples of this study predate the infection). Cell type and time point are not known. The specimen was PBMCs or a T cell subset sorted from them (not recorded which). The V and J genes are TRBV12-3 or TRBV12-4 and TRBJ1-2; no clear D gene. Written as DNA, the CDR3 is TGTGCCAGCAGGGACGATACAAACTATGGCTACACCTTC. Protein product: CASRDDTNYGYTF.